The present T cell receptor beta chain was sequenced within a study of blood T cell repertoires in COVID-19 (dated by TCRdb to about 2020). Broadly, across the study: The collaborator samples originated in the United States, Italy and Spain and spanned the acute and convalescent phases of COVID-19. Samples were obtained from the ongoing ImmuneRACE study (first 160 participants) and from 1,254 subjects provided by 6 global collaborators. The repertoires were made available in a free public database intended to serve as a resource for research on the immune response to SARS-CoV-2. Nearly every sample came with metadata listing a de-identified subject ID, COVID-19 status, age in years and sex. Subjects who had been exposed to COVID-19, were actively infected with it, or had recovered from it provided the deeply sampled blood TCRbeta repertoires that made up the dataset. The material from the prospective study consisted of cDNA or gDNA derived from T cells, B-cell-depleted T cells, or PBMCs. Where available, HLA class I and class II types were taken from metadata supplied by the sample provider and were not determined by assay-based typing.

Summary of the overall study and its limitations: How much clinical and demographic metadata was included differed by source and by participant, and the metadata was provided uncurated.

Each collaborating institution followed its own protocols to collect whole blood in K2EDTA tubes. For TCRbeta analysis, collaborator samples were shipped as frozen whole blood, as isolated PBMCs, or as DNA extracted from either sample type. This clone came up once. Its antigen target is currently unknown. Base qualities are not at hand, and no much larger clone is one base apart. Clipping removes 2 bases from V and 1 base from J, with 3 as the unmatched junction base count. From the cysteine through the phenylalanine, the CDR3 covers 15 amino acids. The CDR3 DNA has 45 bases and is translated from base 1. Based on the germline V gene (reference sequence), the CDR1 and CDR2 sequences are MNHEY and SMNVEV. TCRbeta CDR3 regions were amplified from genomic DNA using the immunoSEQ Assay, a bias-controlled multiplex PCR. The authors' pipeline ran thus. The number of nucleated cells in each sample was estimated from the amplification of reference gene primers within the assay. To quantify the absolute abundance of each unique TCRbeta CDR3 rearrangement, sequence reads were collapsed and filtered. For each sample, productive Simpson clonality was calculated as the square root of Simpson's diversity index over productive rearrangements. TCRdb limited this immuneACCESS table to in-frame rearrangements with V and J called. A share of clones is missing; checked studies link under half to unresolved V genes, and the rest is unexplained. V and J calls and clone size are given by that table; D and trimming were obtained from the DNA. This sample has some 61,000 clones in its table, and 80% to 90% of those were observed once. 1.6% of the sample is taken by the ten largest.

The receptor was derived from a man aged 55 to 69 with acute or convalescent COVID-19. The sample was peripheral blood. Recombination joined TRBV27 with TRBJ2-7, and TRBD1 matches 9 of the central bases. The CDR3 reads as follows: CASSLVGQGSYEQYF. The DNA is TGTGCCAGCAGTTTAGTAGGACAGGGGTCCTACGAGCAGTACTTC.